Below are 5 T cell receptor beta chains sequenced from a single sample in a study of blood T cell repertoires in COVID-19. Assay: immunoSEQ multiplex PCR; the TCRdb copy retains only in-frame clones and omits some. The table records more than 200,000 clones, roughly 90% of them present only once. The sample taken for sequencing was peripheral blood. These receptors were taken from a human donor in a cohort sampled during active COVID-19.

The chain links TRBV6-2 or TRBV6-3 to TRBJ2-7; no clear D. CDR1 MNHEY and CDR2 SVGEGT come from the germline V gene. The CDR3 length is 15 residues. Trimming removed 5 bases from V and 0 bases from J, with 14 bases in between. This chain's CDR3 is CASSPLAGISYEQYF. The CDR3, as DNA: TGTGCCAGCAGTCCGCTGGCTGGTATCTCCTACGAGCAGTACTTC.

CDR3 protein: CASSYSSGQGLPEAFF. The DNA for the CDR3 is TGTGCCAGCAGTTACTCCTCGGGACAGGGTTTACCTGAAGCTTTCTTT. V usage is TRBV6-5 and J usage is TRBJ1-1; 9 nucleotides line up with TRBD1. The trim removed 0 bases at V and 6 bases at J, leaving 8 bases unmatched. The CDR3 runs to 16 residues. Germline lookup yields CDR1 MNHEY and CDR2 SVGAGI.

This chain joins TRBV3-1 (or the pseudogene TRBV3-2) and TRBJ1-1, with 9 bases lining up with TRBD1. The length of the CDR3 is 15 residues. V trimming: 1 base; J trimming: 7 bases; junction bases outside the gene matches: 7. Looked up from germline, CDR1 is LGHDT and CDR2 is YNNKEL (reference sequence). CDR3 sequence reads: CASSQVAGTGLEAFF. The CDR3 DNA follows: TGTGCCAGCAGCCAAGTGGCCGGGACAGGGCTTGAAGCTTTCTTT.

The chain is built from TRBV28 and TRBJ1-1; the match to TRBD1 covers 7 bases. Germline CDR1 is MDHEN and CDR2 is SYDVKM. V dropped 6 bases and J dropped 4; count of bases not matched to a gene: 8. The CDR3 length is 14 residues. CDR3 in DNA: TGTGCCAGCAGGCTTGGCCAGGGGGGCACTGAAGCTTTCTTT. It codes for CASRLGQGGTEAFF. The full variable domain, completed using reference TRBV28 and TRBJ1-1, is DVKVTQSSRYLVKRTGEKVFLECVQDMDHENMFWYRQDPGLGLRLIYFSYDVKMKEKGDIPEGYSVSREKKERFSLILESASTNQTSMYLCASRLGQGGTEAFFGQGTRLTVV.

The chain joins TRBV19 to TRBJ1-2; D is perhaps TRBD1 (6 bases). There are 14 residues in the CDR3. Trimming took off 3 bases at V and 2 bases at J, with 10 bases between the two ends. Germline CDR1 is LNHDA and CDR2 is SQIVND (reference sequence). The CDR3 protein is CASSMAGVNYGYTF. The DNA of the CDR3 is TGTGCCAGTAGTATGGCAGGGGTCAACTATGGCTACACCTTC. Drawing the rest from reference TRBV19 and TRBJ1-2, the complete variable domain is DGGITQSPKYLFRKEGQNVTLSCEQNLNHDAMYWYRQDPGQGLRLIYYSQIVNDFQKGDIAEGYSVSREKKESFPLTVTSAQKNPTAFYLCASSMAGVNYGYTFGSGTRLTVV.